Below are 20 T cell receptor beta chains sequenced from a single sample in a study of early T cells in non-severe SARS-CoV-2 infection. TCRdb reanalysed the 5' RACE reads using MiXCR and keeps one entry per CDR3 protein. The data contain about 100,000 distinct CDR3 sequences, 13% of them singletons. Sample: whole blood. The receptors stem from an adult who was a healthcare worker with PCR-confirmed SARS-CoV-2 infection or an uninfected control (not recorded which).

This clonotype was counted at least ten times. The chain carries TRBV5-1 and TRBJ1-5; 7 bases line up with TRBD1. The CDR3 extends over 16 amino acids. V shed 0 bases, J shed 4 bases, and the junction held 7 bases outside the gene matches. Germline CDR1 SGHRS, CDR2 YFSETQ. The CDR3 is CASSLGPTGTNQPQHF. CDR3 nucleotide sequence: TGCGCCAGCAGCTTGGGACCGACAGGGACAAATCAGCCCCAGCATTTT.

Note on this clonotype: A much larger clone lies a single base off, so this may be a read error. V gene TRBV28 combines with J gene TRBJ2-7; D unclear. This CDR3 contains 15 residues. The germline gives CDR1 MDHEN, CDR2 SYDVKM. CDR3 coding DNA: TGTGCCGGCAGTTACCCCCCGCGCGGCTCCTACGAGCAGTACTTC. This encodes CAGSYPPRGSYEQYF.

This rearrangement joins TRBV9 to TRBJ2-7; 9 nucleotides agree with TRBD1. CDR1 and CDR2 from the germline V gene are SGDLS and YYNGEE. J lost 6 bases, V lost 5 bases, and 15 bases had no gene match. The CDR3 loop spans 16 amino acids. The CDR3 here is CASSFGRDRDLFEQYF. DNA for the CDR3: TGTGCCAGCAGTTTCGGTCGGGACAGGGACCTCTTCGAGCAGTACTTC.

This clonotype came up many times. The rearrangement uses TRBV7-2 and TRBJ2-5, with TRBD2 identical over 11 bases. V shed 5 bases, J shed 9 bases, and the junction held 11 bases outside the gene matches. CDR1 and CDR2 from the germline V gene are SGHTA and FQGNSA. The CDR3 loop spans 15 amino acids. The CDR3 DNA reads TGTGCCAGCAGCCCCTTAGCGGGGGGGTCGAGGGCCCAGTACTTC. Translating it yields CASSPLAGGSRAQYF. Looking up the rest from reference TRBV7-2 and TRBJ2-5 gives the full variable domain: GAGVSQSPSNKVTEKGKDVELRCDPISGHTALYWYRQSLGQGLEFLIYFQGNSAPDKSGLPSDRFSAERTGGSVSTLTIQRTQQEDSAVYLCASSPLAGGSRAQYFGPGTRLLVL.

This clonotype appeared many times. The V gene is TRBV29-1, the J gene TRBJ2-3; a weak D match, TRBD1 (6 bases). CDR3 length: 13 amino acids. Germline-derived CDR1 and CDR2 are SQVTM and ANQGSEA. V lost 0 bases to trimming and J lost 10 bases, with 14 bases between them. This chain's CDR3 is CSVEERARGAQYF. CDR3 coding DNA: TGCAGCGTTGAAGAGAGGGCCAGGGGAGCGCAGTATTTT.

The rearrangement uses TRBV6-4 and TRBJ2-1; TRBD2 might be the D (7 bases). This CDR3 has 15 amino acids. Looked up from germline, CDR1 is MRHNA and CDR2 is SNTAGT. Trimming removed 6 bases at V and 1 base at J, with 13 bases between. The chain's CDR3 is CASSPRGASYNEQFF. For the CDR3, the DNA is TGTGCCAGCAGCCCCCGGGGGGCATCCTACAATGAGCAGTTCTTC.

V gene TRBV18 combines with J gene TRBJ1-1, with D possibly matching TRBD1 (5 bases). Germline values: CDR1 KGHSH, CDR2 LQKENI. V shed 3 bases and J shed 2 bases, with 13 bases lying between them. The CDR3 has 15 amino acids. The CDR3 coding sequence is TGTGCCAGCTCACCCCCCCCCGGGGGTAACACTGAAGCTTTCTTT. This codes for CASSPPPGGNTEAFF.

As regards this clonotype: At one end, the junction sequence differs from germline, possibly due to a read error. V usage is TRBV12-3 or TRBV12-4 and J usage is TRBJ2-1, with D unclear. This CDR3 spans 13 amino acids. Here the CDR3 DNA reads TGTGCCAGCAGTTTGAGGCCGTCGAATGCGCAGTTCTTC. Amino acids: CASSLRPSNAQFF.

This clonotype was seen at least ten times. This rearrangement joins TRBV4-2 to TRBJ1-3; TRBD1 is a possible D gene (6 bases). Trimming stripped 1 base from V and 1 base from J, with 17 bases between. CDR1 is LGHNA, CDR2 YNFKEQ, per germline. The CDR3 length is 18 residues. CDR3 in amino acids: CASSQGRLGGPSGNTIYF. Written as DNA, the CDR3 is TGTGCCAGCAGCCAAGGTCGCTTGGGGGGCCCATCTGGAAACACCATATATTTT.

The chain joins TRBV7-2 to TRBJ2-4; D not certain. CDR1 is SGHTA, CDR2 FQGNSA, per germline. Trimming stripped 5 bases from V and 1 base from J, with 12 bases between. This CDR3 has 15 amino acids. CDR3 coding DNA: TGTGCCAGCAGCCCAGATAGGGTGGCCAAAAACATTCAGTACTTC. Protein: CASSPDRVAKNIQYF.

The V and J genes are TRBV7-2 and TRBJ2-1; D remains unclear. Germline CDR1 reads SGHTA; CDR2 reads FQGNSA. V was cut by 4 bases and J by 2 bases, with 6 bases left in between. This CDR3 has 13 amino acids. The CDR3, as DNA: TGTGCCAGCAGCTCCCCCCCCTACAATGAGCAGTTCTTC. It codes for CASSSPPYNEQFF. Based on the CDR3 plus reference TRBV7-2 and TRBJ2-1, the full variable domain is GAGVSQSPSNKVTEKGKDVELRCDPISGHTALYWYRQSLGQGLEFLIYFQGNSAPDKSGLPSDRFSAERTGGSVSTLTIQRTQQEDSAVYLCASSSPPYNEQFFGPGTRLTVL.

The V and J genes are TRBV7-2 and TRBJ2-7, with D perhaps TRBD2 (6 bases). Germline values: CDR1 SGHTA, CDR2 FQGNSA. Trimming pared 3 bases from V and 0 bases from J, leaving 9 bases between. The CDR3 covers 14 residues. The CDR3 sequence: CASSFLDYSYEQYF. The DNA for the CDR3 is TGTGCCAGCAGCTTTCTGGACTACTCCTACGAGCAGTACTTC.

This clonotype has a count of ten or more. This rearrangement joins TRBV4-1 to TRBJ1-2; the D is unclear. Trimming removed 0 bases from V and 5 bases from J, with 7 bases in between. Germline CDR1 and CDR2: MGHRA and YSYEKL. The CDR3 runs 13 residues. In nucleotides, the CDR3 is TGCGCCAGCAGCCAAGACGGGGAATATGGCTACACCTTC. It specifies CASSQDGEYGYTF.

The chain combines TRBV6-5 with TRBJ2-3; 10 bases match TRBD1. The CDR3 spans 16 residues. Unmatched junction bases numbered 1, after V lost 1 base and J lost 0 bases. Germline V CDR1 and CDR2: MNHEY, SVGAGI. The CDR3 protein is CASSYWTGGSTDTQYF. Written as DNA, the CDR3 is TGTGCCAGCAGTTACTGGACAGGGGGTAGCACAGATACGCAGTATTTT.

This chain links TRBV5-4 with TRBJ2-3; 7 nucleotides match TRBD1. Germline values: CDR1 SGHNT, CDR2 YYREEE (reference sequence). CDR3 length: 17 residues. Trimming at V came to 4 bases and at J to 3 bases, leaving 14 bases not matched to a gene. Written as DNA, the CDR3 is TGTGCCAGCAGCCCCCGCAACGGTGGACAGGAGACAGATACGCAGTATTTT. Translating gives CASSPRNGGQETDTQYF. Variable domain in full (rest from reference TRBV5-4 and TRBJ2-3): ETGVTQSPTHLIKTRGQQVTLRCSSQSGHNTVSWYQQALGQGPQFIFQYYREEENGRGNFPPRFSGLQFPNYSSELNVNALELDDSALYLCASSPRNGGQETDTQYFGPGTRLTVL.

CDR3 in DNA: TGTGCCAGCAGCCGGGGGTTGTATGAGCAGTTCTTC. Amino acids: CASSRGLYEQFF. This chain connects TRBV7-2 to TRBJ2-1; the D gene is possibly TRBD2 (6 bases). The CDR3 has 12 amino acids. The V gene's germline CDR1 is SGHTA and CDR2 FQGNSA. With 5 bases removed from V and 8 bases from J, the gap between germline ends came to 10 bases.

This clonotype was detected many times. The chain links TRBV5-5 to TRBJ2-7; 11 bases are a match to TRBD2. V shed 3 bases and J 3 bases; nucleotides not matched to a gene: 8. This CDR3 has 16 residues. Germline V gene data show CDR1 as SGHKS and CDR2 as YYEKEE (reference sequence). The CDR3 region has the DNA TGTGCCAGCAGCTCCCCCACTAGCGGGGGCCTCTACGAGCAGTACTTC. It specifies CASSSPTSGGLYEQYF.

This chain links TRBV7-9 with TRBJ1-1, with TRBD1 as a possible D gene (5 bases). Per germline, CDR1 SEHNR and CDR2 FQNEAQ (reference sequence). There are 14 residues in the CDR3. Trimming left V 2 bases short and J 4 bases short, with 11 bases between. CDR3 nucleotide sequence: TGTGCCAGCAGCTTATCCGGGGGACTCACTGAAGCTTTCTTT. Translating it yields CASSLSGGLTEAFF.

The chain is built from TRBV6-6 and TRBJ2-3; D ambiguous. Trimming shortened V by 0 bases and J by 3 bases, and 7 bases separated the two germline ends. Looked up from germline, CDR1 is MNHNY and CDR2 is SVGAGI (reference sequence). This CDR3 has 14 amino acids. Written as DNA, the CDR3 is TGTGCCAGCAGTTACTCCGACTTAACAGATACGCAGTATTTT. It specifies CASSYSDLTDTQYF.

V and J are TRBV7-2 and TRBJ2-5; D assignment may be TRBD1 or TRBD2 (5 bases each). Germline values: CDR1 SGHTA, CDR2 FQGNSA. The V end was cut by 3 bases, the J end by 0 bases, with 11 bases between. The CDR3 is 15 residues long. CDR3 protein: CASSFTGTYQETQYF. CDR3 DNA: TGTGCCAGCAGCTTCACGGGGACGTACCAAGAGACCCAGTACTTC.